A single T cell receptor beta chain is shown here with its context. These data are taken from a study of blood T cells in healthy people across ages. Then a second PCR, running roughly 7 to 11 cycles, was carried out with a sample-barcoded 5' primer and a J-beta primer mix. One entry per CDR3 protein results from TCRdb running MiXCR on the 5' RACE reads. This table has 700,000 to 850,000 distinct CDR3 sequences, about 36% appearing once. What was sequenced was blood. The source is a man between 18 and 35 years old in good health.

The CDR3 protein is CSARGGLAGGPQETQYF. The CDR3, as DNA: TGCAGTGCTAGGGGAGGACTAGCGGGGGGGCCTCAAGAGACCCAGTACTTC. The chain employs TRBV20-1 and TRBJ2-5; TRBD2 aligns across 15 bases. The V and J ends lost 3 bases and 2 bases, in that order; junction bases with no gene match: 7. The germline gives CDR1 DFQATT, CDR2 SNEGSKA (reference sequence). The CDR3 extends over 17 amino acids.